Following are 20 T cell receptor beta chains from one sample sequenced in a study of OX40 agonist ivuxolimab in advanced cancers. Clones were sequenced by immunoSEQ multiplex PCR, and TCRdb holds only the in-frame ones, with some missing. The table has tens of thousands of clones, 80% to 90% seen once. The sample in question was CD4+ or CD8+ T cells sorted from blood, obtained in a trial of the OX40 agonist ivuxolimab. These receptor sequences come from an adult with an advanced solid tumor such as melanoma, head and neck, liver or kidney cancer.

This clone was counted only a few times. Its ends do not fully match the called genes, so a read error is possible. The J gene is TRBJ1-1, the V gene TRBV6-4, with D maybe TRBD1 (6 bases). Germline values: CDR1 MRHNA, CDR2 SNTAGT. This CDR3 is 13 amino acids long. Here the CDR3 reads CASSQNRDTEAFF. The CDR3 DNA follows: TGTGCCAGCAGTCAAAATAGGGACACCGAAGCTTTCTTT.

J is TRBJ2-1 and V is TRBV11-2; D is ambiguous. Germline CDR1 and CDR2: SGHAT and FQNNGV. The V gene lost 4 bases and the J gene lost 9 bases, with 22 bases spanning the gap. The CDR3 is made up of 16 amino acids. CDR3 nucleotides: TGTGCCAGCAGCTCGGTGGGCGCCAAAGGCTGGAGTGAGCAGTTCTTC. The encoded protein is CASSSVGAKGWSEQFF.

This chain connects TRBV6-8 to TRBJ2-5, with TRBD1 identical over 9 bases. V dropped 7 bases and J dropped 4; count of bases not matched to a gene: 13. The CDR3 runs to 16 residues. Per the germline V gene, CDR1 is MNHGY and CDR2 is SAAAGT. In nucleotides, the CDR3 is TGTGCCAGCACCCCCCGACCACAGGGGGCTGGAGAGACCCAGTACTTC. It encodes CASTPRPQGAGETQYF.

The chain is built from TRBV27 and TRBJ1-6; D uncertain. This CDR3 is built from 16 residues. CDR1 and CDR2 (germline): MNHEY, SMNVEV (reference sequence). With 2 bases removed from V and 7 bases from J, the gap between germline ends came to 15 bases. CDR3 bases: TGTGCCAGCAGTTTAGGGATGGGTTTGGGGAATTCACCCCTCCACTTT. Translating it yields CASSLGMGLGNSPLHF.

This clone was detected only once. This rearrangement joins TRBV27 to TRBJ2-1; 8 bases are a match to TRBD2. CDR3 length equals 15 residues. Germline loops: CDR1 MNHEY, CDR2 SMNVEV (reference sequence). V was pared by 3 bases and J by 8 bases, with 9 bases of the junction left unmatched. The CDR3 bases are TGTGCCAGCAGTTTCCGGGGGGGACTTCGCGATGAGCAGTTCTTC. Encoded protein: CASSFRGGLRDEQFF.

This chain joins TRBV28 and TRBJ1-2; no definite D call. This CDR3 region has 12 residues. Trimming cost V 2 bases and J 7 bases, with 8 bases left between them. The germline CDR1 and CDR2 sequences are MDHEN and SYDVKM. This CDR3 is CASSLNSGGYTF. CDR3 DNA: TGTGCCAGCAGTTTAAATTCGGGTGGCTACACCTTC.

The chain links TRBV28 to TRBJ1-2; D not resolved. Germline assignment: CDR1 MDHEN and CDR2 SYDVKM. The CDR3 is 11 amino acids. Trimming removed 5 bases from V and 4 bases from J, with 5 bases in between. The CDR3 sequence: CASSPLYGYTF. CDR3 DNA sequence: TGTGCCAGCAGTCCACTCTATGGCTACACCTTC.

CDR3 residues: CASSQVSGTATYNEQFF. In DNA form, the CDR3 reads TGTGCCAGCAGCCAAGTCTCCGGGACAGCTACCTACAATGAGCAGTTCTTC. The chain recombines TRBV14 with TRBJ2-1, with 7 bases that match TRBD1. J lost 2 bases, V lost 1 base, and 8 bases had no gene match. Germline V gives CDR1 SGHDN, CDR2 FVKESK. This CDR3 spans 17 amino acids.

This chain connects TRBV28 to TRBJ1-3; TRBD1 agrees at 9 bases. CDR3 size: 18 residues. With 5 bases clipped from V and 4 bases from J, the junction kept 15 bases outside the gene matches. CDR1 is MDHEN and CDR2 is SYDVKM in the germline V gene. The CDR3 nucleotides read TGTGCCAGCAGTCCGGGCGGTCTTGGACAGGGGAGAGGAAACACCATATATTTT. The encoded protein is CASSPGGLGQGRGNTIYF.

The chain recombines TRBV28 with TRBJ1-2; 11 nucleotides match TRBD1. The CDR3 totals 16 residues. Germline CDR1 reads MDHEN; CDR2 reads SYDVKM. The junction had 7 bases not matched to a gene; V was cut back by 5 bases and J by 2 bases. The DNA of the CDR3 is TGTGCCAGCAGTCAACCCGGACAGGGGGCCAACTATGGCTACACCTTC. This gives the protein CASSQPGQGANYGYTF.

This chain joins TRBV6-5 and TRBJ2-7; D possibly matches TRBD1 or TRBD2 (5 bases each). Germline CDR1 and CDR2: MNHEY and SVGAGI. The CDR3 spans 15 residues. Between the trimmed V and J ends, which lost 7 bases and 2 bases, there was a span of 18 bases. DNA for the CDR3: TGTGCCAGCATGACCGTAGGGTGGGGGACCTACGAGCAGTACTTC. Protein: CASMTVGWGTYEQYF.

This clone appeared once. The chain couples TRBV7-3 to TRBJ2-3; TRBD1 aligns across 7 bases. CDR3 length: 15 amino acids. V gave up 5 bases and J gave up 2 bases; unmatched junction bases: 7. Germline CDR1 and CDR2: SGHTA and FQGTGA. The DNA for the CDR3 is TGTGCCAGCAGCCCCGGGACAGAAGCCACAGATACGCAGTATTTT. Translation gives CASSPGTEATDTQYF.

The J gene is TRBJ2-2, the V gene TRBV30; the match to TRBD2 covers 9 bases. The V and J ends lost 2 bases and 5 bases, in that order; junction bases with no gene match: 6. There are 15 residues in the CDR3. Looked up from germline, CDR1 is GTSNPN and CDR2 is SVGIG (reference sequence). The CDR3 loop is CAWSTGLAGTGELFF. As DNA, the CDR3 is TGTGCCTGGAGTACGGGGCTAGCGGGGACCGGGGAGCTGTTTTTT.

The chain has TRBV5-3 and TRBJ2-1, with D uncertain. TRBV5-3 is an ORF, with its function uncertain. The CDR3 is made up of 16 amino acids. Deletions cut 4 bases from V and 0 bases from J, with 14 bases between. The CDR3 DNA reads as TGTGCCAGAAGCCAGAGGCGGCGCAGCTCCTACAATGAGCAGTTCTTC. As protein: CARSQRRRSSYNEQFF.

The genes are TRBV5-4 and TRBJ2-7; tentative D call: TRBD1 (7 bases). V gave up 4 bases and J gave up 5 bases, with 16 bases separating them. This CDR3 contains 14 residues. Germline V gives CDR1 SGHNT, CDR2 YYREEE (reference sequence). The CDR3 DNA reads TGTGCCAGCAGCATCGACAGGGAGGCCCACGAGCAGTACTTC. Encoded protein: CASSIDREAHEQYF.

This rearrangement joins TRBV5-8 to TRBJ1-1, with 8 bases lining up with TRBD1. This CDR3 contains 13 residues. Losses at the gene ends were 3 bases for V and 3 bases for J; bases not matched to a gene: 1. In germline, CDR1 is SGHTS, CDR2 YDEGEE. The CDR3 sequence: CASSWGQDTEAFF. In DNA, the CDR3 is TGTGCCAGCAGCTGGGGACAGGACACTGAAGCTTTCTTT.

V and J are TRBV11-2 and TRBJ1-6; D perhaps matches TRBD1 (5 bases). Germline CDR1 SGHAT, CDR2 FQNNGV. The CDR3 runs to 15 residues. Trimming removed 1 base at V and 6 bases at J, with 10 bases between. CDR3 amino acids: CASSLVGDLNSPLHF. Here the CDR3 DNA reads TGTGCCAGCAGCTTAGTTGGGGACCTTAATTCACCCCTCCACTTT.

About this clone: Within the sample, other DNA sequences also encode this same CDR3. V gene TRBV11-2 combines with J gene TRBJ1-4; D ambiguous. CDR3 length: 16 amino acids. Trimming cost V 5 bases and J 5 bases, with 18 bases left between them. Germline V gene lookup returns CDR1 SGHAT and CDR2 FQNNGV. The CDR3 bases are TGTGCCAGCAGCCGAACCGTGGGCGGCCCCAATGAAAAACTGTTTTTT. It yields the protein CASSRTVGGPNEKLFF.

The chain has TRBV21-1 and TRBJ2-1; the DNA was not used to check the table's D call, TRBD2. TRBV21-1 is a pseudogene locus. The CDR3 covers 11 residues. In nucleotides, the CDR3 is TGTGCCAGCAGGTCCGTTAATGAGCAGTTCTTC. Translating gives CASRSVNEQFF.

V is TRBV19 and J is TRBJ2-5; possibly TRBD1 for D (6 bases). This CDR3 spans 14 amino acids. V was clipped by 0 bases and J by 2 bases, with 7 bases between them. In germline, CDR1 is LNHDA, CDR2 SQIVND (reference sequence). This chain's CDR3 is CASSIDTGQETQYF. CDR3 nucleotides: TGTGCCAGTAGTATAGATACAGGGCAAGAGACCCAGTACTTC.